This section outlines one T cell receptor beta chain sequence together with its context. This sample stems from a study of spatial heterogeneity in lung cancer. Study details: As counted in raw reads, each unique TCR and UMI combination appeared more than ten times on average.

Indicated time point: sample taken at primary tumor resection. Without sorting, whole RNA was sequenced from tumor, nontumor lung or frozen PBMC. The CDR3 length is 14 residues. V was clipped by 2 bases and J by 6 bases, with 13 bases between them. Germline V gene data show CDR1 as MNHEY and CDR2 as SMNVEV (reference sequence). TCRdb re-called the 5' RACE reads with MiXCR, one entry per CDR3 protein. Of roughly 5,100 distinct CDR3 sequences in the sample, roughly 27% are singletons; the top ten hold approximately 42%. Sequencing used PBMCs, obtained at surgery. The V and J genes are TRBV27 and TRBJ1-1; D might be TRBD1 (5 bases). This receptor was taken from a male donor with early-stage non-small cell lung cancer. The CDR3 here is CASSLVRWDAEAFF. As DNA, the CDR3 is TGTGCCAGCAGTTTAGTGCGCTGGGACGCTGAAGCTTTCTTT.